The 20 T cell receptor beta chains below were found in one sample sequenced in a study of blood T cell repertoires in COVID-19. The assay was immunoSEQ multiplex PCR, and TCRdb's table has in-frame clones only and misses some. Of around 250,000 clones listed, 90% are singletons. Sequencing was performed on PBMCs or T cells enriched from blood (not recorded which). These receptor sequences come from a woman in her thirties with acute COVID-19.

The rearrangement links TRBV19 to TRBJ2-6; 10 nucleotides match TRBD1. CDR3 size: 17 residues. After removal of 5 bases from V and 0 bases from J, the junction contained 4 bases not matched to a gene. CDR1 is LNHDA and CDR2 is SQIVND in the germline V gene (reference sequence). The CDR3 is CASSVGQGSSGANVLTF. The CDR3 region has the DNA TGTGCCAGTAGTGTGGGACAGGGGAGCTCTGGGGCCAACGTCCTGACTTTC.

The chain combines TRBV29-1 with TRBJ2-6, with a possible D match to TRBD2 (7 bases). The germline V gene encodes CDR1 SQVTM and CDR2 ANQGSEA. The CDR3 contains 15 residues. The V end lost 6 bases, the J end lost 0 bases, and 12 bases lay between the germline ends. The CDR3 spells CSVGGGGSGANVLTF. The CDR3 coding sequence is TGCAGCGTCGGGGGAGGGGGCTCTGGGGCCAACGTCCTGACTTTC. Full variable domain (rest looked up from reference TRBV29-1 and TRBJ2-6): SAVISQKPSRDICQRGTSLTIQCQVDSQVTMMFWYRQQPGQSLTLIATANQGSEATYESGFVIDKFPISRPNLTFSTLTVSNMSPEDSSIYLCSVGGGGSGANVLTFGAGSRLTVL.

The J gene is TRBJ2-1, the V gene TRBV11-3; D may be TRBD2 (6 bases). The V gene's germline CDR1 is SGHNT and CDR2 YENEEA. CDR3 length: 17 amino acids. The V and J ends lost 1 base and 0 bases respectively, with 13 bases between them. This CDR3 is CASSLVAGQSSYNEQFF. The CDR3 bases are TGTGCCAGCAGCTTAGTTGCGGGGCAGAGCTCCTACAATGAGCAGTTCTTC.

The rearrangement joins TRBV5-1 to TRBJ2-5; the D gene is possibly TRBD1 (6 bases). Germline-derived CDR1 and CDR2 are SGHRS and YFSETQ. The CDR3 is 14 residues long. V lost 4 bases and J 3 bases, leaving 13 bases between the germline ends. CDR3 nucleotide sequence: TGCGCCAGCAGCCCAGGGGCCGCTAAAGAGACCCAGTACTTC. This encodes CASSPGAAKETQYF.

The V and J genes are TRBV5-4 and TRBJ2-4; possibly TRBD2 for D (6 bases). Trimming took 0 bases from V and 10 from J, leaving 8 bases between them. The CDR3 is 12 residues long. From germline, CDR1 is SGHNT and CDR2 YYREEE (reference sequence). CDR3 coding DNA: TGTGCCAGCAGCTTGGGGGGAGGAATTCAGTACTTC. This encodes CASSLGGGIQYF.

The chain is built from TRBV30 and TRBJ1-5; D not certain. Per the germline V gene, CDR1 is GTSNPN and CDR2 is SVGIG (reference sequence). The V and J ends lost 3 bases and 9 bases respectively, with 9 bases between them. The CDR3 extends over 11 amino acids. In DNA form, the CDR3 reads TGTGCCTGGAGCCTTTTCGGGCCCCAGCATTTT. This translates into CAWSLFGPQHF.

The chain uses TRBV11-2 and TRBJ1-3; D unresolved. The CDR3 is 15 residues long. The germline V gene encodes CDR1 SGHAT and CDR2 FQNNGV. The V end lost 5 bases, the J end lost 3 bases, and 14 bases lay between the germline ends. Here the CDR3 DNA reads TGTGCCAGCAGCCCCTTCGGGGTAGGTGGAAACACCATATATTTT. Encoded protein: CASSPFGVGGNTIYF.

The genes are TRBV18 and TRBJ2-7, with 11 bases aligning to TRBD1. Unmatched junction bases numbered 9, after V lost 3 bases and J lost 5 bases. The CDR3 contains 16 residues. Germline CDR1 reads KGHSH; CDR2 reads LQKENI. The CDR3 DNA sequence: TGTGCCAGCTCACCCGTTAGGGGACAGGGGGAGGACGAGCAGTACTTC. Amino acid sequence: CASSPVRGQGEDEQYF.

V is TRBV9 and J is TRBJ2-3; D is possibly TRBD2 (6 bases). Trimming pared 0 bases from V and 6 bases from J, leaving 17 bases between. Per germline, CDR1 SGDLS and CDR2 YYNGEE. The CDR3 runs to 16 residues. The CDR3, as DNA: TGTGCCAGCAGCGTAGGAGGAGGGAGAACAGAGGATACGCAGTATTTT. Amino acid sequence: CASSVGGGRTEDTQYF.

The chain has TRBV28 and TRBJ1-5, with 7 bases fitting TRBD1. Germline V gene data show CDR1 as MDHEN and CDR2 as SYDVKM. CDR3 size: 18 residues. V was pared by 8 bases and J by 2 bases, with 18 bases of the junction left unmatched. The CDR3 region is CASLVIEGGLWGNQPQHF. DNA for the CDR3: TGTGCCAGCTTGGTAATCGAAGGGGGCCTGTGGGGCAATCAGCCCCAGCATTTT.

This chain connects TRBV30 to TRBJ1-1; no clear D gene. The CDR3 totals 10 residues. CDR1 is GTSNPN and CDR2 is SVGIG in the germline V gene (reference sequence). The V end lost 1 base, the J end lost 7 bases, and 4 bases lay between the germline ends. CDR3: CAWSGSEAFF. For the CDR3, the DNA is TGTGCCTGGAGTGGGAGTGAAGCTTTCTTT.

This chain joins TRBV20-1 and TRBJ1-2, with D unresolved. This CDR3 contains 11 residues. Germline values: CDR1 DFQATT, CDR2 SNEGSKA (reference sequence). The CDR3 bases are TGCATCCCGAACGCGGCCAATGGCTACACCTTC. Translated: CIPNAANGYTF.

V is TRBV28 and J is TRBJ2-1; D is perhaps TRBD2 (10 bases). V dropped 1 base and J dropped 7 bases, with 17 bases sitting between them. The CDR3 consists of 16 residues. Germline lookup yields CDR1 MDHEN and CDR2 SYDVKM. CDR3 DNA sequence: TGTGCCAGCAGTTTATCACTAGCGGGACAGGGTAATGAGCAGTTCTTC. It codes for CASSLSLAGQGNEQFF.

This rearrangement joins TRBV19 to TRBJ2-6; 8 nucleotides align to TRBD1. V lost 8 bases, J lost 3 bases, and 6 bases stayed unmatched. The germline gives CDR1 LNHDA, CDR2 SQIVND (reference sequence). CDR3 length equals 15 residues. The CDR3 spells CASRAGGFGANVLTF. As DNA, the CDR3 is TGTGCCAGTCGGGCAGGGGGCTTTGGGGCCAACGTCCTGACTTTC.

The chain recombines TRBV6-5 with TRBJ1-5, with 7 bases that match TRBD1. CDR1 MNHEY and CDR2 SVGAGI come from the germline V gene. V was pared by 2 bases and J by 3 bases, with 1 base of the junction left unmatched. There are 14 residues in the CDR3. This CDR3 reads CASSYDRDNQPQHF. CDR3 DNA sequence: TGTGCCAGCAGTTACGACAGGGACAATCAGCCCCAGCATTTT.

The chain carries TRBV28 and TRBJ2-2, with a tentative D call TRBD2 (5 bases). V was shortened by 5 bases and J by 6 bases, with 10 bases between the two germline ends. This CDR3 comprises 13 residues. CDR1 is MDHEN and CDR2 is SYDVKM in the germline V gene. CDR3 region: CASSTRDAGELFF. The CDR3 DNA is TGTGCCAGCAGTACACGGGATGCCGGGGAGCTGTTTTTT.

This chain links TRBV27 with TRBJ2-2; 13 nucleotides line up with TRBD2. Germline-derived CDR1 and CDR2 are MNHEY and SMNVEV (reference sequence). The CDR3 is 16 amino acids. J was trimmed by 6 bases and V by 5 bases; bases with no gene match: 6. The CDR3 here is CASSLGLAGVAGELFF. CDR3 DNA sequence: TGTGCCAGCAGTCTCGGACTAGCGGGAGTAGCCGGGGAGCTGTTTTTT.

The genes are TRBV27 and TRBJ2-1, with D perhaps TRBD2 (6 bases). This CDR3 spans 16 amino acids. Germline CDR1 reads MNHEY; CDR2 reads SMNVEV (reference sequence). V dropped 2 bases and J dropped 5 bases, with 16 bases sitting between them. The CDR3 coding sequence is TGTGCCAGCAGTTTACCGGGTAGTAGCGGCAACAATGAGCAGTTCTTC. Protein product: CASSLPGSSGNNEQFF.

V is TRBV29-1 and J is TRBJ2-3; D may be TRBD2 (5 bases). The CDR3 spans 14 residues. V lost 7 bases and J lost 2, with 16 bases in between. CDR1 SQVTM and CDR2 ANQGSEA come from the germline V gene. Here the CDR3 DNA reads TGCAGCGCCGGAGCGGAGCACTCCACAGATACGCAGTATTTT. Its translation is CSAGAEHSTDTQYF.

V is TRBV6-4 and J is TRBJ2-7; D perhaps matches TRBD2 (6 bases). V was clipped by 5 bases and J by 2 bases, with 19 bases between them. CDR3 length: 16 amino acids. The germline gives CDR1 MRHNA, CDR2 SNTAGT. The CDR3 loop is CASSPWYAAGTYEQYF. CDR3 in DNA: TGTGCCAGCAGTCCCTGGTACGCTGCGGGAACCTACGAGCAGTACTTC.